Listed below are T cell receptor beta chains from one sample, sequenced in a study of long-term antiretroviral therapy in people with HIV. Sequenced by immunoSEQ multiplex PCR; TCRdb stores in-frame clones only, minus some. This table has around 26,000 clones, 76% appearing once. The input for sequencing was unsorted PBMCs, taken 1.1 years before starting antiretroviral therapy. Source of these receptors: a woman between 40 and 50 years old with HIV. The CDR3 runs from the conserved cysteine through the conserved F or W. A D gene is named only where the DNA matches it firmly. Rows give clone size only sometimes, using once, few, many, or a class for an expanded clone.

CDR3 length: 11
J gene: TRBJ1-2
clone size: .
V gene: TRBV7-9
D gene: .
CDR3 protein: CASSSNAEDTF
CDR3 DNA: TGTGCCAGCAGCTCTAACGCGGAGGACACCTTC

CDR3 length: 15
J gene: TRBJ2-1
clone size: .
V gene: TRBV12-5
D gene: TRBD2
CDR3 protein: CASGEAGGGYNEQFF
CDR3 DNA: TGTGCTAGTGGGGAAGCGGGAGGGGGCTACAATGAGCAGTTCTTC

CDR3 length: 11
J gene: TRBJ2-5
clone size: .
V gene: TRBV7-7
D gene: .
CDR3 protein: CASSKGETQYF
CDR3 DNA: TGTGCCAGCTCGAAGGGTGAGACCCAGTACTTC

CDR3 length: 14
J gene: TRBJ2-1
clone size: few
V gene: TRBV5-6
D gene: .
CDR3 protein: CASSGGVSYNEQFF
CDR3 DNA: TGTGCCAGCAGCGGGGGAGTCTCCTACAATGAGCAGTTCTTC

CDR3 length: 17
J gene: TRBJ2-1
clone size: .
V gene: TRBV4-1
D gene: .
CDR3 protein: CASSRAGLFSSYNEQFF
CDR3 DNA: TGCGCCAGCAGCCGCGCCGGGCTATTCAGCTCCTACAATGAGCAGTTCTTC

CDR3 length: 11
J gene: TRBJ1-2
clone size: .
V gene: TRBV11-2
D gene: .
CDR3 protein: CASSSKYGYTF
CDR3 DNA: TGTGCCAGCAGCTCTAAGTATGGCTACACCTTC

CDR3 length: 15
J gene: TRBJ2-3
clone size: .
V gene: TRBV18
D gene: .
CDR3 protein: CASSPGAKSTDTQYF
CDR3 DNA: TGTGCCAGCTCACCAGGAGCGAAAAGCACAGATACGCAGTATTTT

CDR3 length: 15
J gene: TRBJ2-7
clone size: .
V gene: TRBV7-2
D gene: .
CDR3 protein: CASSFYGQADYEQYF
CDR3 DNA: TGTGCCAGCAGCTTTTATGGGCAGGCAGACTACGAGCAGTACTTC

CDR3 length: 15
J gene: TRBJ2-7
clone size: .
V gene: TRBV2
D gene: .
CDR3 protein: CASSEATSLHYEQYF
CDR3 DNA: TGTGCCAGCAGTGAAGCGACGAGTCTACACTACGAGCAGTACTTC

CDR3 length: 14
J gene: TRBJ1-5
clone size: .
V gene: TRBV12-5
D gene: .
CDR3 protein: CASGTNPPNQPQHF
CDR3 DNA: TGTGCTAGTGGTACGAACCCCCCGAATCAGCCCCAGCATTTT

CDR3 length: 15
J gene: TRBJ2-7
clone size: once
V gene: TRBV6-1
D gene: TRBD1
CDR3 protein: CASSDGTGGIYEQYF
CDR3 DNA: TGTGCCAGCAGTGACGGGACAGGGGGCATCTACGAGCAGTACTTC

CDR3 length: 15
J gene: TRBJ1-2
clone size: .
V gene: TRBV2
D gene: .
CDR3 protein: CASSSQVTPIYGYTF
CDR3 DNA: TGTGCCAGCAGTTCCCAAGTGACACCTATTTATGGCTACACCTTC

CDR3 length: 12
J gene: TRBJ1-2
clone size: .
V gene: TRBV30
D gene: .
CDR3 protein: CAWSVRGVGYTF
CDR3 DNA: TGTGCCTGGAGTGTACGTGGGGTTGGCTACACCTTC

CDR3 length: 17
J gene: TRBJ1-5
clone size: .
V gene: TRBV19
D gene: TRBD1
CDR3 protein: CASSRRKTGWKNQPQHF
CDR3 DNA: TGTGCCAGTAGTAGGAGGAAGACAGGGTGGAAAAATCAGCCCCAGCATTTT

CDR3 length: 13
J gene: TRBJ1-1
clone size: once
V gene: TRBV30
D gene: TRBD1
CDR3 protein: CAWSPTGGTEAFF
CDR3 DNA: TGTGCCTGGTCCCCTACAGGGGGCACTGAAGCTTTCTTT

CDR3 length: 15
J gene: TRBJ2-1
clone size: .
V gene: TRBV5-4
D gene: .
CDR3 protein: CASSFRGVSYNEQFF
CDR3 DNA: TGTGCCAGCAGCTTCAGGGGTGTTTCCTACAATGAGCAGTTCTTC

CDR3 length: 14
J gene: TRBJ2-1
clone size: .
V gene: TRBV11-3
D gene: .
CDR3 protein: CASSPRRGSGEQFF
CDR3 DNA: TGTGCCAGCAGCCCGCGGCGAGGCTCGGGTGAGCAGTTCTTC

CDR3 length: 16
J gene: TRBJ1-2
clone size: once
V gene: TRBV27
D gene: .
CDR3 protein: CASSLHAVGGALGYTF
CDR3 DNA: TGTGCCAGCAGTTTGCACGCCGTCGGGGGCGCCCTTGGCTACACCTTC

CDR3 length: 13
J gene: TRBJ2-1
clone size: .
V gene: TRBV6-6
D gene: .
CDR3 protein: CASWTVSNYEQFF
CDR3 DNA: TGTGCCAGCTGGACAGTCAGTAACTATGAGCAGTTCTTC

CDR3 length: 13
J gene: TRBJ1-1
clone size: .
V gene: TRBV7-8
D gene: .
CDR3 protein: CASSGQTNTEAFF
CDR3 DNA: TGTGCCAGCTCTGGACAGACGAACACTGAAGCTTTCTTT

CDR3 length: 10
J gene: TRBJ1-1
clone size: few
V gene: TRBV27
D gene: .
CDR3 protein: CARGDTEAFF
CDR3 DNA: TGTGCCAGGGGGGATACTGAAGCTTTCTTT

CDR3 length: 19
J gene: TRBJ2-1
clone size: .
V gene: TRBV7-6
D gene: TRBD2
CDR3 protein: CASSLGSGGDYSSYNEQFF
CDR3 DNA: TGTGCCAGCAGCTTAGGTTCTGGTGGGGACTACAGCTCCTACAATGAGCAGTTCTTC

CDR3 length: 11
J gene: TRBJ2-3
clone size: .
V gene: TRBV14
D gene: .
CDR3 protein: CASSLGDTQYF
CDR3 DNA: TGTGCCAGCAGCCTGGGGGATACGCAGTATTTT

CDR3 length: 17
J gene: TRBJ1-6
clone size: few
V gene: TRBV6-1
D gene: TRBD1
CDR3 protein: CASSEAGTGVWDSPLHF
CDR3 DNA: TGTGCCAGCAGTGAAGCGGGGACAGGGGTTTGGGATTCACCCCTCCACTTT

CDR3 length: 13
J gene: TRBJ2-2
clone size: once
V gene: TRBV11-2
D gene: .
CDR3 protein: CASSFQGSGELFF
CDR3 DNA: TGTGCCAGCAGCTTTCAGGGTTCCGGGGAGCTGTTTTTT

CDR3 length: 14
J gene: TRBJ2-7
clone size: .
V gene: TRBV5-1
D gene: TRBD1
CDR3 protein: CASSRGQGAYEQYF
CDR3 DNA: TGCGCCAGCAGCCGGGGACAGGGCGCCTACGAGCAGTACTTC

CDR3 length: 15
J gene: TRBJ2-3
clone size: .
V gene: TRBV4-2
D gene: TRBD2
CDR3 protein: CASSQEGTSADTQYF
CDR3 DNA: TGTGCCAGCAGCCAAGAGGGGACTAGCGCAGATACGCAGTATTTT

CDR3 length: 14
J gene: TRBJ2-5
clone size: .
V gene: TRBV7-8
D gene: .
CDR3 protein: CASSPLWEQETQYF
CDR3 DNA: TGTGCCAGCAGCCCTCTTTGGGAACAAGAGACCCAGTACTTC